The 27 T cell receptor beta chains in this list originate from one sample, sequenced in a study of T cell clonality in common variable immunodeficiency (dated by TCRdb to the mid-2010s). The protocol used for the library was the immunoSEQ multiplex PCR assay. TCRdb carries this immuneACCESS record with in-frame sequences only. Its versions omit some clonotypes, under half of them owing to an unresolved V gene in the studies checked, with the rest unexplained. For this sample, under 45,000 clones appear and none is a singleton. The ten largest account for about 1.3% of the sample. The sequencing input was peripheral blood mononuclear cells. The source of these receptors is a person aged 18 to 69 in good health.

Only a few counts were recorded for this clone. A read error may account for a junction end that differs from germline. The CDR3 extends 3 residues past the end of the read, so its final part is completed from the germline J gene. The V call is TRBV7-9, the J call TRBJ1-1, with TRBD1 matching 7 bases. CDR1 is SEHNR, CDR2 FQNEAQ, per germline (reference sequence). This CDR3 comprises 13 residues. The part of the CDR3 DNA that was read is TGTTCCAGCAGCCTAACAGGGGTCACTGAA. Residues: CSSSLTGVTE. The complete CDR3 sequence is CSSSLTGVTEAFF.

There are many counts of this clone. The read falls 3 residues short of the CDR3 end, and the missing part is taken from the germline J gene. The V and J genes are TRBV20-1 and TRBJ2-2; 7 nucleotides match TRBD2. From germline, CDR1 is DFQATT and CDR2 SNEGSKA (reference sequence). The CDR3 is made up of 18 amino acids. The junction had 13 bases not matched to a gene; V was cut back by 0 bases and J by 3 bases. CDR3 bases read: TGCAGTGCTAGAGATGCGGCTAGCGGAGGGGCGGACACCGGGGAG. It codes for CSARDAASGGADTGE. The CDR3 as a whole reads CSARDAASGGADTGELFF.

This clone was found a few times. The read ends 3 residues before the CDR3 terminus; that terminus is restored from the germline J gene. The chain joins TRBV27 to TRBJ2-7; 9 bases align to TRBD1. V gave up 5 bases and J gave up 1 base; unmatched junction bases: 9. This CDR3 is built from 16 residues. The germline V gene encodes CDR1 MNHEY and CDR2 SMNVEV (reference sequence). CDR3 amino acids: CASSVGTGLSSYEQYF. The sequenced CDR3 bases are TGTGCCAGCAGTGTTGGGACAGGGCTATCATCCTACGAG.

The sample holds many counts of this clone. The part of the CDR3 DNA that was read is TGCAGTGCTAGGCATCGGACAGGGTATGGC. Its translation: CSARHRTGYG. The entire CDR3 protein reads CSARHRTGYGYTF. This chain connects TRBV20-1 to TRBJ1-2, with 8 bases aligning to TRBD1. The observed sequence ends 3 residues before the CDR3 terminus, with the missing tail filled in from the germline J gene. Losses at the gene ends were 3 bases for V and 5 bases for J; bases not matched to a gene: 5. CDR1 is DFQATT and CDR2 is SNEGSKA in the germline V gene (reference sequence). The CDR3 is made up of 13 amino acids.

This clone was observed at least ten times. The read falls 3 residues short of the CDR3 end, and the missing part is taken from the germline J gene. V and J are TRBV7-2 and TRBJ2-3; 12 bases agree with TRBD2. CDR1 is SGHTA and CDR2 is FQGNSA in the germline V gene. The ends lost 3 bases at V and 4 bases at J; junction bases unmatched: 2. CDR3 length equals 15 residues. CDR3 DNA (partial): TGTGCCAGCAGCTTGACTAGCGGGAGCGCAGATACG. Its protein product is CASSLTSGSADT. The entire CDR3 is CASSLTSGSADTQYF.

This clone was seen many times. The read stops 3 residues short of the end of the CDR3; the missing end is completed from the germline J gene. The chain uses TRBV7-8 and TRBJ2-2; 7 bases map to TRBD1. There are 16 residues in the CDR3. Losses at the gene ends were 3 bases for V and 0 bases for J; bases not matched to a gene: 4. Germline CDR1 SGHVS, CDR2 FQNEAQ. The CDR3 protein is CASSLGTVSNTGELFF. The DNA read from the CDR3 is TGTGCCAGCAGCTTGGGGACAGTTTCGAACACCGGGGAG.

This clone was seen a handful of times. The CDR3 end is not reached by the read, which stops 3 residues before it; the germline J gene fills it in. The genes are TRBV7-9 and TRBJ1-2, with a weak D call TRBD1 (5 bases). The V gene's germline CDR1 is SEHNR and CDR2 FQNEAQ (reference sequence). The CDR3 extends over 15 amino acids. The V gene lost 7 bases and the J gene lost 2 bases, with 17 bases spanning the gap. Partial CDR3 DNA: TGTGCCAGCACGTGGGGGGATTTAAGAAACTATGGC. It translates to CASTWGDLRNYG. The entire CDR3 is CASTWGDLRNYGYTF.

This clone was found many times. The read ends 3 residues early relative to the CDR3; the germline J gene fills the gap. The rearrangement joins TRBV16 to TRBJ1-1; 8 bases are shared with TRBD1. The CDR3 sequence is 13 residues long. The germline gives CDR1 KGHSY, CDR2 FQNENV. CDR3 region: CASSQSGGQGAFF. Incomplete CDR3 DNA: TGTGCCAGCAGCCAATCGGGAGGACAGGGA.

This clone was picked up many times. The read ends 3 residues early relative to the CDR3; the germline J gene fills the gap. The gene calls are TRBV14 and TRBJ2-1, with D maybe TRBD2 (6 bases). Germline V gene sequence: CDR1 SGHDN, CDR2 FVKESK. V lost 4 bases and J 3 bases, leaving 13 bases between the germline ends. The CDR3 totals 15 residues. The CDR3 reads CASSRTLADYNEQFF. Incomplete CDR3 DNA: TGTGCCAGCAGCCGTACACTAGCTGACTACAATGAG.

The sample holds many counts of this clone. The read falls 3 residues short of the CDR3 end, and the missing part is taken from the germline J gene. J is TRBJ2-2 and V is TRBV7-6, with 7 bases that match TRBD1. This CDR3 is 15 amino acids long. Germline CDR1 and CDR2: SGHVS and FNYEAQ. J lost 4 bases, V lost 5 bases, and 7 bases had no gene match. The CDR3 bases that were read are TGTGCCAGCAGCGAAGAGGGGGCAGCCACCGGGGAG. Residues: CASSEEGAATGE. The complete CDR3 protein is CASSEEGAATGELFF.

This clone was seen many times. The CDR3 end lies 3 residues beyond the end of the read and is filled in from the germline J gene. The V call is TRBV5-1, the J call TRBJ2-1; 12 bases are shared with TRBD2. After removal of 4 bases from V and 5 bases from J, the junction contained 7 bases not matched to a gene. Germline CDR1 SGHRS, CDR2 YFSETQ. There are 16 residues in the CDR3. The CDR3 loop reads CASSPGLAGGNNEQFF. Incomplete CDR3 DNA: TGCGCCAGCAGCCCCGGGCTAGCGGGAGGGAACAATGAG.

This clone was observed many times. Read data end 3 residues before the CDR3 end; the end is taken from the germline J gene. The chain links TRBV20-1 to TRBJ2-1; 8 nucleotides align to TRBD1. V shed 6 bases, J shed 8 bases, and the junction held 6 bases outside the gene matches. This CDR3 region has 12 residues. The germline V gene encodes CDR1 DFQATT and CDR2 SNEGSKA (reference sequence). The sequenced CDR3 bases are TGCAGTGCCACTGACAGGGGCGATGAG. Amino acids: CSATDRGDE. The entire CDR3 reads CSATDRGDEQFF.

This clone was detected many times. The read is 3 residues too short to cover the CDR3 end, so that end is filled in from the germline J gene. The chain uses TRBV7-8 and TRBJ2-1, with a tentative D call TRBD1 (5 bases). The V gene lost 0 bases and the J gene lost 8 bases, with 17 bases spanning the gap. Germline V lookup: CDR1 SGHVS, CDR2 FQNEAQ. The CDR3 length is 16 residues. The sequenced part of the CDR3 DNA is TGTGCCAGCAGCTTAGCTGTCTGGGATCAGGGCGATGAG. Translating it yields CASSLAVWDQGDE. The whole CDR3 sequence reads CASSLAVWDQGDEQFF.

This clone was recorded many times. The read ends 3 residues early relative to the CDR3; the germline J gene fills the gap. The rearrangement uses TRBV24-1 and TRBJ1-2; 7 bases are a match to TRBD1. Germline loops: CDR1 KGHDR, CDR2 SFDVKD. V shed 4 bases, J shed 7 bases, and the junction held 5 bases outside the gene matches. This CDR3 has 13 amino acids. The CDR3 here is CATSDLTGVGYTF. CDR3 DNA (partial): TGTGCCACCAGTGACCTAACAGGGGTTGGC.

This clone was observed at least ten times. The missing CDR3 end, 3 residues past where the read stops, is filled in from the germline J gene. The rearrangement uses TRBV6-2 or TRBV6-3 and TRBJ2-6; no reliable D call. The length of the CDR3 is 14 residues. The germline V and J ends were trimmed by 7 bases and 0 bases, with 7 bases remaining between them. Germline values: CDR1 MNHEY, CDR2 SVGEGT. CDR3 in amino acids: CASKASSGANVLTF. Incomplete CDR3 DNA: TGTGCCAGCAAAGCTAGCTCTGGGGCCAACGTC.

This clone has just a few counts. The observed sequence ends 3 residues before the CDR3 terminus, with the missing tail filled in from the germline J gene. The V call is TRBV5-1, the J call TRBJ1-1, with 8 bases matching TRBD1. Looked up from germline, CDR1 is SGHRS and CDR2 is YFSETQ. Trimming took 5 bases from V and 1 from J; bases not matched to a gene: 10. The CDR3 sequence is 16 residues long. This CDR3 is CASRPGQGGWNTEAFF. CDR3 DNA, as far as it was read: TGCGCCAGCAGACCAGGACAGGGAGGATGGAACACTGAA.

The table lists this clone with many counts. With the read ending 3 residues before the CDR3 end, the germline J gene is used to fill in that end. The gene calls are TRBV2 and TRBJ1-3; 8 bases align to TRBD1. The CDR3 is made up of 14 amino acids. V lost 6 bases and J lost 4; bases outside the gene matches: 5. The V gene's germline CDR1 is SNHLY and CDR2 FYNNEI. The CDR3 loop is CASSQGARGNTIYF. The CDR3 bases that were read are TGTGCCAGCAGCCAGGGGGCGCGGGGAAACACC.

This clone was detected ten times or more. The read ends 3 residues early relative to the CDR3; the germline J gene fills the gap. The chain couples TRBV18 to TRBJ2-3; 7 bases line up with TRBD1. V was clipped by 1 base and J by 2 bases; unmatched bases: 3. The CDR3 is made up of 15 amino acids. Germline-derived CDR1 and CDR2 are KGHSH and LQKENI. Incomplete CDR3 DNA: TGTGCCAGCTCACCACTGGGACAGTCCACAGATACG. Its protein is CASSPLGQSTDT. The entire CDR3 sequence reads CASSPLGQSTDTQYF.

This clone was observed at least ten times. The read ends 3 residues shy of where the CDR3 ends; the end is completed using the germline J gene. The J gene is TRBJ2-7, the V gene TRBV28; 8 nucleotides match TRBD2. CDR1 is MDHEN, CDR2 SYDVKM, per germline. Unmatched junction bases numbered 4, after V lost 5 bases and J lost 1 base. The CDR3 runs 14 residues. The CDR3 DNA, read in part, is TGTGCCAGCAGTCCGGGGACTAGATCCTACGAG. Its translation is CASSPGTRSYE. The whole CDR3 protein reads CASSPGTRSYEQYF.

This clone was recorded many times. The read comes to an end 3 residues before the CDR3 does, leaving the germline J gene to fill in the end. This chain links TRBV29-1 with TRBJ2-7; 7 nucleotides align to TRBD1. With 6 bases clipped from V and 4 bases from J, the junction kept 9 bases outside the gene matches. This CDR3 has 13 residues. Germline loops: CDR1 SQVTM, CDR2 ANQGSEA. The part of the CDR3 DNA that was read is TGCAGCGTGGCCGGGGTCAGGGGGTACGAG. Amino acids: CSVAGVRGYE. The full CDR3 is CSVAGVRGYEQYF.

The table lists this clone with many counts. The read is 3 residues too short to cover the CDR3 end, so that end is filled in from the germline J gene. The J gene is TRBJ2-3, the V gene TRBV7-2, with 8 bases identical to TRBD2. CDR1 and CDR2 (germline): SGHTA, FQGNSA. The junction had 3 bases not matched to a gene; V was cut back by 3 bases and J by 4 bases. This CDR3 contains 14 residues. The DNA read from the CDR3 is TGTGCCAGCAGCTTCGCGGGAGGCCCAGATACG. It is translated as CASSFAGGPDT. The full CDR3 sequence reads CASSFAGGPDTQYF.

This clone was observed at least ten times. The CDR3 end lies 3 residues beyond the end of the read and is filled in from the germline J gene. The gene calls are TRBV5-6 and TRBJ2-7; D unclear. Trimming took 4 bases from V and 1 from J, leaving 12 bases between them. CDR1 SGHDT and CDR2 YYEEEE come from the germline V gene. The CDR3 spans 14 residues. The DNA read from the CDR3 is TGTGCCAGCAGCCTAACGATAGCTTCCTACGAG. Amino acid sequence: CASSLTIASYE. In full, the CDR3 is CASSLTIASYEQYF.

The sample holds many counts of this clone. The read finishes 3 residues shy of the CDR3 end, and the germline J gene is used to complete it. The rearrangement uses TRBV18 and TRBJ2-5; 9 bases agree with TRBD1. The germline CDR1 and CDR2 sequences are KGHSH and LQKENI. The CDR3 spans 14 residues. V was pared by 2 bases and J by 3 bases, with 1 base of the junction left unmatched. CDR3 DNA (partial): TGTGCCAGCTCACCAAGGACAGGGGAAGAGACC. Protein: CASSPRTGEET. The complete CDR3 sequence is CASSPRTGEETQYF.

This clone was seen repeatedly, ten times or more. The read is 3 residues too short to cover the CDR3 end, so that end is filled in from the germline J gene. The chain has TRBV28 and TRBJ2-5, with D tentatively TRBD1 (6 bases). The CDR3 loop spans 15 amino acids. Trimming pared 6 bases from V and 4 bases from J, leaving 18 bases between. Germline values: CDR1 MDHEN, CDR2 SYDVKM. CDR3 bases read: TGTGCCAGCAGCCCTGGGACATCCTCGCGAGAGACC. Translating gives CASSPGTSSRET. The full CDR3 reads CASSPGTSSRETQYF.

In this sample, this clone turned up many times. The CDR3 goes on 3 residues after the read ends, and that part is filled in from the germline J gene. V gene TRBV7-2 combines with J gene TRBJ2-1, with a tentative D call TRBD2 (5 bases). Per the germline V gene, CDR1 is SGHTA and CDR2 is FQGNSA. V was trimmed by 0 bases and J by 6 bases, leaving 18 bases between them. The CDR3 is made up of 17 amino acids. CDR3 bases read: TGTGCCAGCAGCTTAGCCCACACTACCAGACTATCCAATGAG. Residues: CASSLAHTTRLSNE. The full-length CDR3 reads as CASSLAHTTRLSNEQFF.

As for this clone: The CDR3 extends 3 residues past the end of the read, so its final part is completed from the germline J gene. The V call is TRBV11-2, the J call TRBJ1-2; 7 bases are a match to TRBD1. The CDR3 length is 15 residues. Germline assignment: CDR1 SGHAT and CDR2 FQNNGV. The CDR3 DNA, read in part, is TGTGCCAGCAGCTTGCCCGGGACAGATAACTACGAC. Amino acids: CASSLPGTDNYD. In full, the CDR3 is CASSLPGTDNYDYTF.

This clone has only a few counts. Sequencing ends 3 residues short of the CDR3 end; the germline J gene provides the rest. The chain uses TRBV11-3 and TRBJ1-1; perhaps TRBD1 as D (5 bases). CDR1 and CDR2 (germline): SGHNT, YENEEA. This CDR3 has 14 residues. Trimming took off 5 bases at V and 4 bases at J, with 14 bases between the two ends. The sequenced part of the CDR3 DNA is TGTGCCAGCAGCCCCGGGACTGAGGGCACTGAA. Residues: CASSPGTEGTE. The CDR3, in full, reads CASSPGTEGTEAFF.